The 18 T cell receptor beta chains presented below share a single source sample, sequenced in a study of cytomegalovirus exposure and HLA in healthy donors. Primers: 60 Vbeta forward and 13 Jbeta reverse. The data were produced by immunoSEQ multiplex PCR, yet TCRdb's version contains in-frame clones alone and is incomplete. The sample includes 50,000 to 80,000 clones, roughly 80% of them seen just once. The sequenced sample was PBMCs. All receptors derive from a male donor in good health and CMV-seropositive.

This chain connects TRBV5-8 to TRBJ2-1; D gene ambiguous. Germline V lookup: CDR1 SGHTS, CDR2 YDEGEE. CDR3 length: 13 amino acids. V was pared by 1 base and J by 7 bases, with 9 bases between. The CDR3 region is CASSLPQSNEQFF. The CDR3 DNA reads as TGTGCCAGCAGCTTGCCACAGTCTAATGAGCAGTTCTTC.

This clone was seen a few times. The chain links TRBV4-3 to TRBJ2-7; D possibly corresponds to TRBD2 (6 bases). V was trimmed by 1 base and J by 1 base, leaving 14 bases between them. The CDR3 extends over 16 amino acids. Germline-derived CDR1 and CDR2 are LGHNA and YSLEER. The CDR3: CASSQGPGLTSYEQYF. The CDR3 DNA reads TGCGCCAGCAGCCAAGGCCCGGGACTTACATCCTACGAGCAGTACTTC.

This clone was detected once. The chain links TRBV5-1 to TRBJ1-1; D gene uncertain. V dropped 0 bases and J dropped 3 bases, with 12 bases sitting between them. This CDR3 contains 15 residues. Germline values: CDR1 SGHRS, CDR2 YFSETQ. The CDR3 is CASSLVVGADTEAFF. In nucleotides, the CDR3 is TGCGCCAGCAGCTTGGTTGTGGGAGCGGACACTGAAGCTTTCTTT.

The V call is TRBV4-1, the J call TRBJ2-7; 8 bases line up with TRBD1. The trim removed 0 bases at V and 5 bases at J, leaving 9 bases unmatched. CDR1 and CDR2 from the germline V gene are MGHRA and YSYEKL. The CDR3 covers 16 residues. The CDR3: CASSQDGNRGKDEQYF. As DNA, the CDR3 is TGCGCCAGCAGCCAAGATGGTAACAGGGGGAAGGACGAGCAGTACTTC.

The chain uses TRBV7-9 and TRBJ1-2; 7 bases match TRBD1. Germline V gives CDR1 SEHNR, CDR2 FQNEAQ (reference sequence). With 5 bases clipped from V and 13 bases from J, the junction kept 16 bases outside the gene matches. The CDR3 runs 14 residues. The chain's CDR3 is CASSPHPRTGPITF. The CDR3 coding sequence is TGTGCCAGCAGCCCCCACCCGCGGACAGGCCCAATCACCTTC.

V and J are TRBV7-9 and TRBJ2-3; D not certain. V dropped 3 bases and J dropped 0 bases, with 7 bases sitting between them. Germline V CDR1 and CDR2: SEHNR, FQNEAQ (reference sequence). The CDR3 runs 14 residues. CDR3 loop: CASSFSVSTDTQYF. The CDR3 DNA sequence: TGTGCCAGCAGCTTCAGCGTTAGCACAGATACGCAGTATTTT.

The V and J genes are TRBV5-5 and TRBJ2-1; TRBD2 matches at 9 bases. Germline CDR1 SGHKS, CDR2 YYEKEE (reference sequence). The junction had 7 bases not matched to a gene; V was cut back by 1 base and J by 8 bases. This CDR3 comprises 15 residues. The DNA of the CDR3 is TGTGCCAGCAGCTTGACAGCGGGGGGCAGGGATGAGCAGTTCTTC. It is translated as CASSLTAGGRDEQFF.

V gene TRBV30 combines with J gene TRBJ1-1, with TRBD1 matching 9 bases. The CDR3 contains 17 residues. Germline CDR1 GTSNPN, CDR2 SVGIG (reference sequence). With V trimmed by 1 base and J by 4 bases, 13 bases remained unmatched. The CDR3 loop is CAWSGPPYRGLGTEAFF. The CDR3 coding sequence is TGTGCCTGGAGTGGGCCGCCTTACAGGGGGCTGGGCACTGAAGCTTTCTTT.

Notes on this clone: Relative to the germline gene, one junction end is altered; a read error may explain this. The rearrangement links TRBV6-5 to TRBJ2-2; the match to TRBD1 covers 9 bases. CDR1 and CDR2 from the germline V gene are MNHEY and SVGAGI. The CDR3 runs to 15 residues. The DNA of the CDR3 is TGTGCCAGCAGTTTCAAACAGGGGGCCGCCGGAGAGCCGTTTTTT. Its protein is CASSFKQGAAGEPFF.

The V and J genes are TRBV27 and TRBJ2-7; 11 positions match TRBD2. The ends lost 5 bases at V and 2 bases at J; junction bases unmatched: 5. This CDR3 has 15 amino acids. CDR1 and CDR2 (germline): MNHEY, SMNVEV (reference sequence). For the CDR3, the DNA is TGTGCCAGCAGTCTAGGGACTAGCGGTACCTACGAGCAGTACTTC. It specifies CASSLGTSGTYEQYF.

The gene calls are TRBV6-1 and TRBJ1-6, with D maybe TRBD1 (5 bases). Trimming left V 4 bases short and J 7 bases short, with 8 bases between. The CDR3 is 13 residues long. Germline V gene lookup returns CDR1 MNHNS and CDR2 SASEGT. CDR3 in DNA: TGTGCCAGCAGTGTTGGGGCGAATTCACCCCTCCACTTT. Translated: CASSVGANSPLHF.

V and J are TRBV12-5 and TRBJ1-6; TRBD1 matches at 8 bases. Germline V gives CDR1 LGHNT, CDR2 FRNRAP. The CDR3 is 16 amino acids. The J segment lost 7 bases and the V segment lost 2 bases, leaving 7 bases of the junction unmatched. The CDR3 region is CASGLPTGVGNSPLHF. CDR3 nucleotides: TGTGCTAGTGGTTTGCCGACAGGGGTCGGAAATTCACCCCTCCACTTT.

The chain has TRBV19 and TRBJ2-1, with 10 positions matching TRBD1. CDR1 is LNHDA and CDR2 is SQIVND in the germline V gene (reference sequence). Germline trimming cut 6 bases from V and 6 bases from J; bases unmatched to any gene: 11. This CDR3 region has 16 residues. CDR3 region: CASSDPGQGLGNEQFF. The CDR3 nucleotides are TGTGCCAGTAGCGATCCGGGACAGGGGTTGGGCAATGAGCAGTTCTTC.

V gene TRBV28 combines with J gene TRBJ2-5, with 7 bases aligning to TRBD2. Germline-derived CDR1 and CDR2 are MDHEN and SYDVKM. This CDR3 is built from 16 residues. The junction had 15 bases not matched to a gene; V was cut back by 2 bases and J by 9 bases. This chain's CDR3 is CASSLVSTPGGSAQYF. CDR3 nucleotides: TGTGCCAGCAGTTTAGTTTCGACACCGGGGGGATCGGCCCAGTACTTC.

The chain links TRBV6-5 to TRBJ1-1, with 7 bases matching TRBD1. This CDR3 is 15 amino acids long. The ends lost 6 bases at V and 5 bases at J; junction bases unmatched: 12. From germline, CDR1 is MNHEY and CDR2 SVGAGI. This CDR3 is CASRYNRGSDTEAFF. CDR3 sequence (DNA): TGTGCCAGCAGATACAACAGGGGTTCGGATACTGAAGCTTTCTTT.

This chain joins TRBV7-3 and TRBJ2-3; D is ambiguous. V was pared by 5 bases and J by 1 base, with 7 bases between. CDR3 size: 13 residues. Germline CDR1 and CDR2: SGHTA and FQGTGA. The CDR3 region is CASSVLRTDTQYF. CDR3 nucleotides: TGTGCCAGCAGCGTCCTCCGCACAGATACGCAGTATTTT. Together with reference TRBV7-3 and TRBJ2-3, the CDR3 gives the full variable domain: GAGVSQTPSNKVTEKGKYVELRCDPISGHTALYWYRQSLGQGPEFLIYFQGTGAADDSGLPNDRFFAVRPEGSVSTLKIQRTERGDSAVYLCASSVLRTDTQYFGPGTRLTVL.

The gene calls are TRBV5-6 and TRBJ2-7, with D perhaps TRBD2 (5 bases). Germline V gene sequence: CDR1 SGHDT, CDR2 YYEEEE. V was clipped by 1 base and J by 3 bases, with 8 bases between them. This CDR3 comprises 13 residues. The CDR3 bases are TGTGCCAGCAGCTTGAGAGGGATCTACGAGCAGTACTTC. Protein: CASSLRGIYEQYF. Full variable domain (remainder filled in from reference TRBV5-6 and TRBJ2-7): DAGVTQSPTHLIKTRGQQVTLRCSPKSGHDTVSWYQQALGQGPQFIFQYYEEEERQRGNFPDRFSGHQFPNYSSELNVNALLLGDSALYLCASSLRGIYEQYFGPGTRLTVT.

As to this clone: This specimen includes other DNA sequences encoding the same CDR3. The V gene is TRBV18, the J gene TRBJ2-7; 9 nucleotides line up with TRBD1. The CDR3 loop spans 15 amino acids. V shed 6 bases, J shed 1 base, and the junction held 7 bases outside the gene matches. Germline CDR1 KGHSH, CDR2 LQKENI. CDR3 bases: TGTGCCAGCTCGCCTCGGACAGGGGCATCCTACGAGCAGTACTTC. This encodes CASSPRTGASYEQYF.